The rows below give T cell receptor beta chains drawn from one sample of a study of blood T cell repertoires in COVID-19. Some clones are missing from TCRdb's copy, which holds only in-frame ones; the method was immunoSEQ multiplex PCR. Of 100,000 to 120,000 clones listed, around 90% are singletons. The sample taken for sequencing was peripheral blood. All receptors derive from a woman aged 45-60 years with acute or convalescent COVID-19. Both conserved end residues are part of each CDR3. The D gene is left open where the match is weak. Rows may omit the clone size; those that give it use once, few, many or a size class.

>.|once|TRBJ2-2|TRBV15
TGTGCCACCAGCAGAGATCGGAGCGGCGGGACCGGGGAGCTGTTTTTT
CATSRDRSGGTGELFF
>TRBD1|.|TRBJ1-1|TRBV19
TGTGCCAGTAGTATCAAGACAGGGGGCACTGAAGCTTTCTTT
CASSIKTGGTEAFF
>.|.|TRBJ2-7|TRBV7-2
TGTGCCAGCAGCTTAGGGAGTTTAGAGACGTTGATTTACGGGCAGTACTTC
CASSLGSLETLIYGQYF
>TRBD1|.|TRBJ1-2|TRBV11-1
TGTGCCAGCAGCTTCTCTGAGGGGGCATTCTATGGCTACACCTTC
CASSFSEGAFYGYTF
>.|.|TRBJ2-3|TRBV6-5
TGTGCCAGCAGTTCCCAGAGTTCAGGGTACACAGATACGCAGTATTTT
CASSSQSSGYTDTQYF
>TRBD1|.|TRBJ1-6|TRBV9
TGTGCCAGCAGCGGGACAGGGATATCCTATAATTCACCCCTCCACTTT
CASSGTGISYNSPLHF
>.|.|TRBJ1-4|TRBV29-1
TGCAGCGTTGGAGGAGCTAATGAAAAACTGTTTTTT
CSVGGANEKLFF
>.|.|TRBJ2-6|TRBV19
TGTGCCAGTAGTATAGGGTCAGTCTCTGGGGCCAACGTCCTGACTTTC
CASSIGSVSGANVLTF
>TRBD1|once|TRBJ1-1|TRBV9
TGTGCCAGCAGCGCCGAGACAGGGGAGTACACTGAAGCTTTCTTT
CASSAETGEYTEAFF
>TRBD1|.|TRBJ1-2|TRBV5-4
TGTGCCAGCAGCTTGGCCTCGCAGGGGGCGAAAGGCTACACCTTC
CASSLASQGAKGYTF
>.|once|TRBJ1-2|TRBV10-3
TGTGCCATCAGCCAGACAGCTAACTATGGCTACACCTTC
CAISQTANYGYTF
>.|.|TRBJ2-6|TRBV5-1
TGCGCCAGCAGCTTGGAAGGACTCTCTGGGGCCAACGTCCTGACTTTC
CASSLEGLSGANVLTF